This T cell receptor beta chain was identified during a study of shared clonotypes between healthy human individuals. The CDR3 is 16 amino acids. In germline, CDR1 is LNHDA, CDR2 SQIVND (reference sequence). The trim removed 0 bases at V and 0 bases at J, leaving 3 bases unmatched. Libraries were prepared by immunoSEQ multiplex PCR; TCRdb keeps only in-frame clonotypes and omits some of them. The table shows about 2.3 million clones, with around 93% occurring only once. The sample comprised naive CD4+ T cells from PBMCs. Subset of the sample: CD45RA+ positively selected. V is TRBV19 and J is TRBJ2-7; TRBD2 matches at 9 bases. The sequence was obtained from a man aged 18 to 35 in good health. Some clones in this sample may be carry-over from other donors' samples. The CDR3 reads CASSIDLAGYSYEQYF. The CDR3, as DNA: TGTGCCAGTAGTATAGATCTAGCGGGATACTCCTACGAGCAGTACTTC. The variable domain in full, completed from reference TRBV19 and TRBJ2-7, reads DGGITQSPKYLFRKEGQNVTLSCEQNLNHDAMYWYRQDPGQGLRLIYYSQIVNDFQKGDIAEGYSVSREKKESFPLTVTSAQKNPTAFYLCASSIDLAGYSYEQYFGPGTRLTVT.